A single sample gave rise to the 11 T cell receptor beta chains below, sequenced in a study of tumor and adjacent non-tumor tissue in lung cancer. A modified ARM-PCR protocol with three rounds of nested PCR amplified TCRbeta. TCRdb reanalysed the multiplex PCR reads using MiXCR and keeps one entry per CDR3 protein. The table lists 100,000 to 150,000 distinct CDR3 sequences, 66% of them singletons. This sample's RNA came from whole unsorted tissue. The material sequenced was lung tumor tissue. Receptors were obtained from a man aged 30-40 years with non-small cell lung cancer.

To note about this clonotype: A much larger clonotype is one base distant, so this may be a read error. The J gene is TRBJ1-6, the V gene TRBV20-1, with TRBD1 as a possible D gene (6 bases). The germline gives CDR1 DFQATT, CDR2 SNEGSKA (reference sequence). The CDR3 totals 16 residues. DNA of the CDR3: TGCAGTGCTAGAGGGCTAGTTGAGGGGGAAAATTCACTCCTCCACTTT. Its translation: CSARGLVEGENSLLHF.

A remark on this clonotype: This clone may be a read error of a much larger clone one base away. This chain uses TRBV29-1 with TRBJ2-5, with a tentative D call TRBD2 (6 bases). Looked up from germline, CDR1 is SQVTM and CDR2 is ANQGSEA. This CDR3 has 13 residues. Trimming removed 4 bases at V and 5 bases at J, with 14 bases between. The CDR3 loop reads CSVVTGVPETQYF. CDR3 DNA sequence: TGCAGCGTTGTAACGGGAGTCCCGGAGACCCAGTACTTC.

In regard to this clonotype: As the CDR3 is not closed by the conserved phenylalanine or tryptophan, this likely results from a read error. The chain recombines TRBV4-1 with TRBJ2-7, with TRBD1 matching 8 bases. Germline loops: CDR1 MGHRA, CDR2 YSYEKL. The length of the CDR3 is 14 residues. V lost 4 bases and J lost 3; bases outside the gene matches: 5. CDR3 sequence reads: CASSPGQDNYEQYL. The CDR3, as DNA: TGCGCCAGCAGCCCGGGACAGGACAACTACGAGCAGTACCTC.

On this clonotype itself: The junction does not match germline at one end; this may be a read error. This chain uses TRBV20-1 with TRBJ2-7; 7 nucleotides match TRBD1. Germline V gives CDR1 DFQATT, CDR2 SNEGSKA (reference sequence). This CDR3 region has 12 residues. CDR3: CIVGTATYERCF. In DNA form, the CDR3 reads TGCATTGTCGGGACAGCCACCTACGAGCGGTGCTTC.

This clonotype was observed a handful of times. This may arise from a read error, as a much more abundant clone is one base away. The chain combines TRBV20-1 with TRBJ2-5; D possibly corresponds to TRBD2 (5 bases). Germline loops: CDR1 DFQATT, CDR2 SNEGSKA (reference sequence). CDR3 length: 13 residues. V dropped 4 bases and J dropped 5 bases, with 14 bases sitting between them. CDR3 region: CSAKRTVGETQYF. CDR3 in DNA: TGCAGTGCTAAACGGACTGTCGGGGAGACCCAGTACTTC.

There are many counts of this clonotype. This chain uses TRBV20-1 with TRBJ2-7; either TRBD1 or TRBD2 may fit D (5 bases each). The CDR3 length is 14 residues. CDR1 and CDR2 from the germline V gene are DFQATT and SNEGSKA (reference sequence). Trimming cost V 6 bases and J 1 base, with 16 bases left between them. CDR3 protein: CSAGVGHGSYEQYF. CDR3 in DNA: TGCAGTGCGGGGGTGGGTCATGGTTCCTACGAGCAGTACTTC.

This clonotype was counted ten times or more. The CDR3 region has the DNA TGTGCCAGCAGTTCTGGAAACACCATATATTTT. This sequence encodes CASSSGNTIYF. The V gene is TRBV12-3 or TRBV12-4, the J gene TRBJ1-3, with no clear D. Trimming left V 4 bases short and J 2 bases short, with 0 bases between. The CDR3 loop spans 11 amino acids.

Comment on this clonotype: Its ends do not fully match the called genes, so a read error is possible. The chain employs TRBV12-3 or TRBV12-4 and TRBJ2-3, with D hard to call. The CDR3 has 14 residues. CDR3 coding DNA: TGTGCCAGCAGTGTAGCTCTTGGTGAAGATACGCAGTATTTT. Translated: CASSVALGEDTQYF.

A note on this clonotype: A read error is possible here, since a much larger clone lies one base away. The chain couples TRBV20-1 to TRBJ2-7; perhaps TRBD2 as D (5 bases). Germline lookup yields CDR1 DFQATT and CDR2 SNEGSKA (reference sequence). The CDR3 extends over 12 amino acids. The CDR3 sequence: CSARKRTGEQNF. CDR3 nucleotide sequence: TGCAGTGCTAGGAAGAGGACTGGCGAGCAGAACTTC.

About this clonotype: Just one base apart from a much larger clone, this may be a read error. The chain joins TRBV20-1 to TRBJ1-4; D remains unclear. V was shortened by 0 bases and J by 3 bases, with 8 bases between the two germline ends. CDR3 size: 14 residues. The germline V gene has CDR1 DFQATT and CDR2 SNEGSKA (reference sequence). CDR3 region: CSAREGEANEKLFF. CDR3 nucleotide sequence: TGCAGTGCTAGAGAGGGAGAGGCTAATGAAAAACTGTTTTTT.

CDR3 in amino acids: CSVVWVAGSQYNEQFF. Written as DNA, the CDR3 is TGCAGCGTTGTTTGGGTAGCGGGATCCCAGTACAATGAGCAGTTCTTC. V usage is TRBV29-1 and J usage is TRBJ2-1; 8 bases are a match to TRBD2. Per germline, CDR1 SQVTM and CDR2 ANQGSEA. V dropped 4 bases and J dropped 4; count of bases not matched to a gene: 12. CDR3 length equals 16 residues.